The present TCR beta chain was sequenced within a study of T cell responses to AZD1222 COVID-19 vaccine. Points from the study as a whole: Scientists sampled the repertoires only once the peak T cell response had passed. Compared with day 0, the breadth and depth of the Spike-specific TCR repertoire rose significantly after two doses of AZD1222. Just six people given AZD1222 tested seropositive at baseline.

About this clone: Its antigen is unidentified.

The data were produced by immunoSEQ multiplex PCR, yet TCRdb's version contains in-frame clones alone and is incomplete. The sample holds roughly 140,000 clones, about 91% seen once. The CDR3 consists of 15 residues. V was trimmed by 0 bases and J by 1 base, leaving 10 bases between them. Germline-derived CDR1 and CDR2 are SGDLS and YYNGEE. The sample was peripheral blood, taken on day 0 of MenACWY control vaccination. This TCR was sampled from an adult in good health. The chain recombines TRBV9 with TRBJ1-1; D ambiguous. CDR3 sequence (DNA): TGTGCCAGCAGCGTAGGAGTCAGGCAGAACACTGAAGCTTTCTTT. Translating gives CASSVGVRQNTEAFF.